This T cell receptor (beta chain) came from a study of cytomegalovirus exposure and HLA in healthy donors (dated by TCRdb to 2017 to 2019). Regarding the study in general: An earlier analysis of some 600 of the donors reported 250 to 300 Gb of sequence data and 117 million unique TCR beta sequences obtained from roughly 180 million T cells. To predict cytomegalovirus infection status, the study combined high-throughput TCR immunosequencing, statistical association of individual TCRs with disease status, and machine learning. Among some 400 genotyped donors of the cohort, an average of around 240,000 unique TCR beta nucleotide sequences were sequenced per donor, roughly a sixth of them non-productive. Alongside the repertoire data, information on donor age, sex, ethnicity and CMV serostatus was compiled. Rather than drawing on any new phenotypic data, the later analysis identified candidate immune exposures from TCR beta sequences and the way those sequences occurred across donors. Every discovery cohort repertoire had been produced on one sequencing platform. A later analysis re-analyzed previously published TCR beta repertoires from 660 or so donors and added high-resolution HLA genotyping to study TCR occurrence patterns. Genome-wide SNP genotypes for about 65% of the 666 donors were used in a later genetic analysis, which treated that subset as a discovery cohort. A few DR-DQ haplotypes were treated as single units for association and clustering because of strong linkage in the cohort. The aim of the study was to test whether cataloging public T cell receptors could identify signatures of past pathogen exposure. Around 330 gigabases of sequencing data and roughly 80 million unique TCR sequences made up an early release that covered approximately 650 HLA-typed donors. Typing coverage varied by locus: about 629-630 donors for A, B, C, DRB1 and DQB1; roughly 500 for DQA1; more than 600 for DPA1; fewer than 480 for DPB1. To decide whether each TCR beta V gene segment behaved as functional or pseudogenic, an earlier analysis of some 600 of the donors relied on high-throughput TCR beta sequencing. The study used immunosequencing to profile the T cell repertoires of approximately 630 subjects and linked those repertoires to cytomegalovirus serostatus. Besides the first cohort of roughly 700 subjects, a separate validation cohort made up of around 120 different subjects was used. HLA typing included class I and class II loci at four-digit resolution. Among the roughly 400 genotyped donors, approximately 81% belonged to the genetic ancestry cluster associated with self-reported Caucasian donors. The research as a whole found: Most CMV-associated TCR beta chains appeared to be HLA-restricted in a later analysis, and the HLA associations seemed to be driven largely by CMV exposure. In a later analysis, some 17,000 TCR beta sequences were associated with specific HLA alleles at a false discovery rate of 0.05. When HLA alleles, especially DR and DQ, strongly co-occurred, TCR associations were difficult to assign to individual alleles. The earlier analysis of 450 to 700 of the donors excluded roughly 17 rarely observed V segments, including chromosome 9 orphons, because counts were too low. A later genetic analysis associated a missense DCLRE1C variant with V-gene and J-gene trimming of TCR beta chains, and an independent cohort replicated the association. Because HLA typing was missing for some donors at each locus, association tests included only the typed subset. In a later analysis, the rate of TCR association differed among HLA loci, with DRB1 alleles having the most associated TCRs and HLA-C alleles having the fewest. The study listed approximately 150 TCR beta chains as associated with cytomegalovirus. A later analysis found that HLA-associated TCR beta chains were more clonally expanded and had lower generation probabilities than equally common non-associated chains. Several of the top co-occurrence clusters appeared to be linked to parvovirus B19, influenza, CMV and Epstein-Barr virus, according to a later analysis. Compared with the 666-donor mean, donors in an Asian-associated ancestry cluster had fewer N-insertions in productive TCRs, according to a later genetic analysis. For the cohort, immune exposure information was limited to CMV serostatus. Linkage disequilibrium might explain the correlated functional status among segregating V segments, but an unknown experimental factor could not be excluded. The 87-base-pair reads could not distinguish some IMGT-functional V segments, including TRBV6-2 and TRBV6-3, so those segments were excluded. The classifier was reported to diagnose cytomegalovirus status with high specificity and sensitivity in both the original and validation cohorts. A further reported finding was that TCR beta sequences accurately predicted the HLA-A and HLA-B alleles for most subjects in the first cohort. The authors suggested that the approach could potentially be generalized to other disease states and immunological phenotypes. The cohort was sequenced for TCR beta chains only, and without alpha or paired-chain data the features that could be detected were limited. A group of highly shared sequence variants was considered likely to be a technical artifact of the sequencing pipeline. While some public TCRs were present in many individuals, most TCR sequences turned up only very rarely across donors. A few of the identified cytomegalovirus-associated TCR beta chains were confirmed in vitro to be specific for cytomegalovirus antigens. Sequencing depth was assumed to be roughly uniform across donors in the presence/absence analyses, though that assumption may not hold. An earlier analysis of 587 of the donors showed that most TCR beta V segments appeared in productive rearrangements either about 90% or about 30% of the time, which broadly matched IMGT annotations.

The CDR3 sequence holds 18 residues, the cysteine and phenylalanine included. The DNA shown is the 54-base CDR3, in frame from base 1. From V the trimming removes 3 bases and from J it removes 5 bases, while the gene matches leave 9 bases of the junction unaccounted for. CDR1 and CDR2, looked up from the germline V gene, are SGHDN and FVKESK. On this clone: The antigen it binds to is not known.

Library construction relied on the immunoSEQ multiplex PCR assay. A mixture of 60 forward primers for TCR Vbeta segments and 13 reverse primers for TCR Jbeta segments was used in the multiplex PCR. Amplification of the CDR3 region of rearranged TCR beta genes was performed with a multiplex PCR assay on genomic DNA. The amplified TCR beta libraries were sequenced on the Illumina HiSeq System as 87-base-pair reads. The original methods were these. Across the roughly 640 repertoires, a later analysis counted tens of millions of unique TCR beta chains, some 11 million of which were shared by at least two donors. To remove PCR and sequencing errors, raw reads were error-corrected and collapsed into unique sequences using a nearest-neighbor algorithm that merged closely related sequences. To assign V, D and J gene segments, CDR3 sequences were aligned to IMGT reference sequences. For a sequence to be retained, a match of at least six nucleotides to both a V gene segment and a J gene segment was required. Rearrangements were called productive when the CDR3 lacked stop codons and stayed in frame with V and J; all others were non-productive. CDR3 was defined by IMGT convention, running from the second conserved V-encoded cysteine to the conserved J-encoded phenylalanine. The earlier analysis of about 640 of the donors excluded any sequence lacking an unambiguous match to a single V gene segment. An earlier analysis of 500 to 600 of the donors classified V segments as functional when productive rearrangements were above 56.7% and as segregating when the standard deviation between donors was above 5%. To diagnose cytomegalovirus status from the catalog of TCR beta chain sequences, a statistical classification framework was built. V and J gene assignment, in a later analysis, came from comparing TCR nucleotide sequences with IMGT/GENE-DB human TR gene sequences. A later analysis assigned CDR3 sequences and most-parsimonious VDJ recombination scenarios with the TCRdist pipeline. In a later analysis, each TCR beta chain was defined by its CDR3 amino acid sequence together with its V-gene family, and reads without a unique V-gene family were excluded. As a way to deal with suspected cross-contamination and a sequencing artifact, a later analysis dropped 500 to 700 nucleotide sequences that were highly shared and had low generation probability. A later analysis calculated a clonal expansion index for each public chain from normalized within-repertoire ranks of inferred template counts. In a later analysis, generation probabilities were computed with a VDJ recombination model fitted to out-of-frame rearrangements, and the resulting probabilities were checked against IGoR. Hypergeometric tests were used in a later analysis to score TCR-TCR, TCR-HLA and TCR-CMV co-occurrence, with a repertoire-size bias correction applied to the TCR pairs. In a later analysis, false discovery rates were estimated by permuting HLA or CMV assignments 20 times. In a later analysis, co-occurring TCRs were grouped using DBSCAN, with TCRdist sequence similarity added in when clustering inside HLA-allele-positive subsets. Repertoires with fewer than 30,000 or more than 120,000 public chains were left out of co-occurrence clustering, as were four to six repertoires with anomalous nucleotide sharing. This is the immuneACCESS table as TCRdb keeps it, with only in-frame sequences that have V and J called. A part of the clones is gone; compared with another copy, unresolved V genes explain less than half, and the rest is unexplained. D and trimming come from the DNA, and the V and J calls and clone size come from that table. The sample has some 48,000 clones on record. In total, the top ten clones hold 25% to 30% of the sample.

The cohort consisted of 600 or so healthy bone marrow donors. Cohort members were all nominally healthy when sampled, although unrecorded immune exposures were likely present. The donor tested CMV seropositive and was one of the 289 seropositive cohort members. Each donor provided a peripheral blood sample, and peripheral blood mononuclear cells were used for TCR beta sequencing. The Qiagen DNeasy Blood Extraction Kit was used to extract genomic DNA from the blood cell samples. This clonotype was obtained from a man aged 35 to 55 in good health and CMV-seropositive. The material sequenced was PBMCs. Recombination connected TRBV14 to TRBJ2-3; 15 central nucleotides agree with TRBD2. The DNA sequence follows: TGTGCCAGCAGCCATCGCCCGGGACTAGCGGGGGGCGGAGATACGCAGTATTTT. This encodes CASSHRPGLAGGGDTQYF. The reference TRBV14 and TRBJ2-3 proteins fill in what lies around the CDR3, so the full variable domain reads EAGVTQFPSHSVIEKGQTVTLRCDPISGHDNLYWYRRVMGKEIKFLLHFVKESKQDESGMPNNRFLAERTGGTYSTLKVQPAELEDSGVYFCASSHRPGLAGGGDTQYFGPGTRLTVL.